These T cell receptor beta chains were read from a single sample in a study of early T cells in non-severe SARS-CoV-2 infection. MiXCR, applied by TCRdb to the 5' RACE reads, yields one record per CDR3 protein. In the table there are 80,000 to 100,000 distinct CDR3 sequences, 11% of which are singletons. The sequencing here drew on whole blood, taken at baseline. Source of these receptors: an adult who was a healthcare worker with PCR-confirmed SARS-CoV-2 infection or an uninfected control (not recorded which). Each CDR3 is given with its conserved first and last residue. Fields, in order: V gene, clone size, D gene, J gene, CDR3 length, CDR3 DNA, CDR3 protein. D genes are given only for firm matches. The listing skips clone size in some rows; elsewhere it reads once, few, many or a size class.

V: TRBV2
size: few
D: TRBD1
J: TRBJ2-3
length: 14
DNA: TGTGCCAGCAGTAGGGGGCCCAGCACAGATACGCAGTATTTT
CDR3: CASSRGPSTDTQYF

V: TRBV20-1
size: few
D: -
J: TRBJ2-5
length: 14
DNA: TGCAGTGCTAGTTGGCGGGATGGGGGAGAGACCCAGTACTTC
CDR3: CSASWRDGGETQYF

V: TRBV7-2
size: many
D: -
J: TRBJ2-7
length: 13
DNA: TGTGCCAGCAGCTTAGGGAACGTCGGAGAGCAGTACTTC
CDR3: CASSLGNVGEQYF

V: TRBV6-2/TRBV6-3
size: -
D: -
J: TRBJ2-5
length: 14
DNA: TGTGCCAGCAGTTCCCCGGGGGTCGGGGAGACCCAGTACTTC
CDR3: CASSSPGVGETQYF

V: TRBV4-1
size: few
D: -
J: TRBJ2-7
length: 17
DNA: TGCGCCAGCAGCCAAGCACTTCACCGGGACTCCCTCTACGAGCAGTACTTC
CDR3: CASSQALHRDSLYEQYF

V: TRBV7-9
size: many
D: TRBD1
J: TRBJ2-1
length: 15
DNA: TGTGCCAGCAGGAGACCGGGACAGGGGGCCAATGAGCAGTTCTTC
CDR3: CASRRPGQGANEQFF

V: TRBV7-2
size: once
D: -
J: TRBJ1-3
length: 15
DNA: TGTGCCAGCAGCCTGGATCAGGGGTCTGAAAACACCATATATTTT
CDR3: CASSLDQGSENTIYF

V: TRBV20-1
size: few
D: TRBD1
J: TRBJ2-4
length: 14
DNA: TGCAGTGCTAGACGCTCGGGACAGGGGAATGCTCAGTACTTC
CDR3: CSARRSGQGNAQYF

V: TRBV18
size: few
D: -
J: TRBJ2-2
length: 15
DNA: TGTGCCAGCTCAATGGAGGCGGGCTACACGGGGGAGCTGTTTTTT
CDR3: CASSMEAGYTGELFF

V: TRBV7-2
size: few
D: -
J: TRBJ1-1
length: 15
DNA: TGTGCCAGCAACTACCCCCAGCAGCTGAACACTGAAGCTTTCTTT
CDR3: CASNYPQQLNTEAFF

V: TRBV12-3/TRBV12-4
size: many
D: -
J: TRBJ2-3
length: 14
DNA: TGTGCCAGCAGCCTATTGGTCCTCACAGATACGCAGTATTTT
CDR3: CASSLLVLTDTQYF

V: TRBV6-5
size: few
D: -
J: TRBJ1-2
length: 16
DNA: TGTGCCAGCAGGGAGTACGGACAGCCTTCGAACTATGGCTACACCTTC
CDR3: CASREYGQPSNYGYTF

V: TRBV7-2
size: few
D: -
J: TRBJ2-1
length: 11
DNA: TGTGCCAGCAGCTCCGGCGGGGAGCAGTTCTTC
CDR3: CASSSGGEQFF

V: TRBV4-3
size: few
D: -
J: TRBJ2-2
length: 17
DNA: TGCGCCAGCAGCCACTCCGCGATAACTCGAGGGGCCGGGGAGCTGTTTTTT
CDR3: CASSHSAITRGAGELFF

V: TRBV27
size: few
D: TRBD1
J: TRBJ1-6
length: 13
DNA: TGTGCCAGCAGTCAGGGGGCCGATTCACCCCTCCACTTT
CDR3: CASSQGADSPLHF

V: TRBV5-1
size: many
D: -
J: TRBJ2-7
length: 14
DNA: TGCGCCAGCAGCTTGTTGCAGGGCGGTTACGAGCAGTACTTC
CDR3: CASSLLQGGYEQYF

V: TRBV3-1
size: few
D: -
J: TRBJ2-2
length: 13
DNA: TGTGCCAGCAGCCCCGGGGGAGGCGGGGAGCTGTTTTTT
CDR3: CASSPGGGGELFF

V: TRBV10-3
size: few
D: -
J: TRBJ1-2
length: 15
DNA: TGTGCCATCAGTGAGGACCGGGACGGTGCCTATGGCTACACCTTC
CDR3: CAISEDRDGAYGYTF

V: TRBV2
size: many
D: -
J: TRBJ2-2
length: 15
DNA: TGTGCCAGCAGTGGATTTGATTCGAACACCGGGGAGCTGTTTTTT
CDR3: CASSGFDSNTGELFF